The present TCR beta chain was sequenced within a study of T cell repertoires in cytomegalovirus infection. Study-level background: CMV epitopes that were recently identified and HLA-C-restricted were used alongside well-studied HLA-B-restricted ones. Based on public TCR beta signatures, there were indications of CMV infection and of a matching HLA type.

TCRdb used MiXCR to reprocess the reads, holding one entry per CDR3 protein. The table shows roughly 990,000 distinct CDR3 sequences, with roughly 30% occurring only once. This clonotype was detected only a few times. Antigen specificity is unknown. The TCR sequence derives from a human donor in good health (CMV status not recorded). Some clones in this sample may be carry-over from other donors' samples. The sequencing used cultured CD8+ T cells from PBMCs, collected from culture after CMV antigen stimulation.

CDR3 protein: CASSQETGSSQPQHF. CDR3 sequence (DNA): TGCGCCAGCAGCCAAGAAACAGGGAGTAGTCAGCCCCAGCATTTT. The rearrangement uses TRBV4-1 and TRBJ1-5; TRBD1 is a possible D gene (6 bases). Trimming took off 0 bases at V and 6 bases at J, with 12 bases between the two ends. Germline V gene sequence: CDR1 MGHRA, CDR2 YSYEKL. The CDR3 contains 15 residues.